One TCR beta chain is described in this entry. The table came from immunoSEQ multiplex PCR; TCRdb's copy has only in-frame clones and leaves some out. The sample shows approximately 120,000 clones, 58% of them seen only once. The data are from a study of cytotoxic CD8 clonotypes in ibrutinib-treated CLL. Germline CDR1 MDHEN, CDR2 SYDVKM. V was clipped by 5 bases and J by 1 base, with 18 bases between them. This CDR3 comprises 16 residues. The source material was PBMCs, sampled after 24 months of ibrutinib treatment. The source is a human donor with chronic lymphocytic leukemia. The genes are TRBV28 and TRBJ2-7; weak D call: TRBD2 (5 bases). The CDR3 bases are TGTGCCAGCAGTCCTATAGCTTGGACGGGATCCTACGAGCAGTACTTC. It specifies CASSPIAWTGSYEQYF.